Listed here are 15 T cell receptor beta chains from one sample, sequenced in a study of OX40 agonist ivuxolimab in advanced cancers. TCRdb's copy holds only in-frame clones and misses some; the assay was immunoSEQ multiplex PCR. The sample shows about 65,000 clones, around 86% of them seen only once. The starting material was CD4+ or CD8+ T cells sorted from blood, obtained in a trial of the OX40 agonist ivuxolimab. The receptors come from an adult with an advanced solid tumor such as melanoma, head and neck, liver or kidney cancer.

The J gene is TRBJ1-2, the V gene TRBV15, with unresolved D. The CDR3 spans 16 residues. From germline, CDR1 is LNHNV and CDR2 YYDKDF (reference sequence). With 0 bases removed from V and 8 bases from J, the gap between germline ends came to 19 bases. The CDR3 DNA is TGTGCCACCAGCAGAGATAGGGCGCCAGGCTCGGGAGGCTACACCTTC. Amino acids: CATSRDRAPGSGGYTF.

Points on this clone: A junction end diverges from the germline sequence, so it may reflect a read error. The rearrangement joins TRBV7-9 to TRBJ2-4; unclear D gene. The CDR3 consists of 12 residues. The germline CDR1 and CDR2 sequences are SEHNR and FQNEAQ (reference sequence). CDR3 amino acids: CASSLRDAAPIF. The DNA for the CDR3 is TGTGCCAGCAGCTTAAGGGATGCGGCTCCCATCTTC.

The chain has TRBV5-1 and TRBJ1-4; the D gene is possibly TRBD1 (5 bases). Looked up from germline, CDR1 is SGHRS and CDR2 is YFSETQ. V dropped 4 bases and J dropped 4 bases, with 11 bases sitting between them. The CDR3 is made up of 14 amino acids. CDR3 amino acids: CASSRTLDNEKLFF. CDR3 nucleotides: TGCGCCAGCAGCCGGACACTCGATAATGAAAAACTGTTTTTT.

There are a few counts of this clone. This rearrangement joins TRBV14 to TRBJ1-2; D ambiguous. The germline gives CDR1 SGHDN, CDR2 FVKESK. The V end lost 0 bases, the J end lost 4 bases, and 12 bases lay between the germline ends. The CDR3 runs 15 residues. CDR3 sequence: CASSQEVWASYGYTF. CDR3 coding DNA: TGTGCCAGCAGCCAAGAGGTTTGGGCGAGCTATGGCTACACCTTC.

The chain has TRBV18 and TRBJ2-2; tentative D call: TRBD1 (5 bases). The CDR3 has 15 amino acids. Germline assignment: CDR1 KGHSH and CDR2 LQKENI. Deletions cut 1 base from V and 6 bases from J, with 12 bases between. As DNA, the CDR3 is TGTGCCAGCTCACCACTCCAGGGAAGTTCCGGGGAGCTGTTTTTT. Translated, it gives CASSPLQGSSGELFF.

In DNA form, the CDR3 reads TGTGCCATCAGGGATACCGGGGAGCTGTTTTTT. Encoded protein: CAIRDTGELFF. V is TRBV10-3 and J is TRBJ2-2; D is uncertain. The CDR3 is made up of 11 amino acids. Trimming took off 6 bases at V and 5 bases at J, with 4 bases between the two ends. Germline values: CDR1 ENHRY, CDR2 SYGVKD.

This CDR3 is CAKDRAGDSYEQYF. In nucleotides, the CDR3 is TGTGCCAAGGATCGAGCGGGGGATAGCTACGAGCAGTACTTC. J is TRBJ2-7 and V is TRBV2; 8 bases line up with TRBD2. The CDR3 consists of 14 residues. In germline, CDR1 is SNHLY, CDR2 FYNNEI. Trimming removed 10 bases from V and 3 bases from J; junction bases left unmatched: 11.

The rearrangement joins TRBV7-2 to TRBJ2-5; D is unresolved. V was pared by 5 bases and J by 2 bases, with 15 bases between. The CDR3 runs to 15 residues. Germline V CDR1 and CDR2: SGHTA, FQGNSA. The CDR3 loop is CASSPKSGRQETQYF. CDR3 in DNA: TGTGCCAGCAGCCCCAAGTCGGGTAGGCAAGAGACCCAGTACTTC.

The chain is built from TRBV29-1 and TRBJ1-2, with D maybe TRBD1 (6 bases). V lost 4 bases and J 3 bases, leaving 15 bases between the germline ends. This CDR3 has 14 amino acids. CDR1 is SQVTM and CDR2 is ANQGSEA in the germline V gene. This chain's CDR3 is CSVAHGGQHYGYTF. As DNA, the CDR3 is TGCAGCGTTGCCCATGGAGGACAGCACTATGGCTACACCTTC.

V usage is TRBV19 and J usage is TRBJ2-3, with D maybe TRBD2 (5 bases). Trimming cost V 5 bases and J 5 bases, with 14 bases left between them. The germline CDR1 and CDR2 sequences are LNHDA and SQIVND (reference sequence). The CDR3 is 14 amino acids. DNA of the CDR3: TGTGCCAGTAGTCCGGTTCTCGGAGGAGATACGCAGTATTTT. Protein product: CASSPVLGGDTQYF.

This clone was observed a single time. This chain joins TRBV11-1 and TRBJ1-1, with no clear D. In germline, CDR1 is SGHAT, CDR2 FQDESV (reference sequence). CDR3 size: 14 residues. The V end lost 3 bases, the J end lost 0 bases, and 8 bases lay between the germline ends. The CDR3 reads CASSLRALNTEAFF. Here the CDR3 DNA reads TGTGCCAGCAGCTTGAGGGCCCTGAACACTGAAGCTTTCTTT.

For this clone: One end of the junction does not line up with germline, which may come from a read error. The chain combines TRBV6-5 with TRBJ1-6; D is undetermined. Germline CDR1 is MNHEY and CDR2 is SVGAGI. This CDR3 spans 15 amino acids. CDR3 amino acids: CASSDSPQGNSPLHF. The CDR3 DNA is TGTGCCAGCAGTGACTCCCCGCAAGGGAATTCACCCCTCCACTTT.

CDR3 sequence (DNA): TGTGCCAGCAGCGTGAGCGGGACAGGGAACTACGAGCAGTACTTC. Translation gives CASSVSGTGNYEQYF. V usage is TRBV9 and J usage is TRBJ2-7, with 9 bases identical to TRBD1. The length of the CDR3 is 15 residues. The V and J ends lost 2 bases and 3 bases, in that order; junction bases with no gene match: 6. Germline CDR1 reads SGDLS; CDR2 reads YYNGEE.

The CDR3 region has the DNA TGTGCCAGCAGTGCCTCCGGAGGGACCCTCCACTTT. It specifies CASSASGGTLHF. The chain uses TRBV6-4 and TRBJ1-6, with no clear D. The V and J ends lost 4 bases and 14 bases respectively, with 12 bases between them. Looked up from germline, CDR1 is MRHNA and CDR2 is SNTAGT. This CDR3 comprises 12 residues.

V usage is TRBV2 and J usage is TRBJ1-5, with D possibly TRBD1 on 5 matching bases. Germline CDR1 is SNHLY and CDR2 is FYNNEI. This CDR3 has 13 residues. The V end lost 8 bases, the J end lost 2 bases, and 10 bases lay between the germline ends. The CDR3 region has the DNA TGTGCCAGCTTGGGGGATGGCAATCAGCCCCAGCATTTT. It codes for CASLGDGNQPQHF.